The clone carrying this TCR beta chain was picked up one time. These data originate in a study of cytomegalovirus exposure and HLA in healthy donors. The study ran its PCR with 60 Vbeta and 13 Jbeta primers. Measured with immunoSEQ multiplex PCR; TCRdb has only the in-frame clones, and not every one. Here the sample spans about 190,000 clones, around 67% being singletons. Input material: PBMCs. This receptor was taken from a woman aged 25 to 39 in good health and CMV-seropositive.

DNA of the CDR3: TGTGCCAGCAGTTTGGGCAGCTATCAGCCCCAGCATTTT. Amino acid sequence: CASSLGSYQPQHF. The V gene is TRBV27, the J gene TRBJ1-5, with D unclear. This CDR3 spans 13 amino acids. Trimming removed 3 bases from V and 5 bases from J, with 8 bases in between. Germline CDR1 is MNHEY and CDR2 is SMNVEV (reference sequence).